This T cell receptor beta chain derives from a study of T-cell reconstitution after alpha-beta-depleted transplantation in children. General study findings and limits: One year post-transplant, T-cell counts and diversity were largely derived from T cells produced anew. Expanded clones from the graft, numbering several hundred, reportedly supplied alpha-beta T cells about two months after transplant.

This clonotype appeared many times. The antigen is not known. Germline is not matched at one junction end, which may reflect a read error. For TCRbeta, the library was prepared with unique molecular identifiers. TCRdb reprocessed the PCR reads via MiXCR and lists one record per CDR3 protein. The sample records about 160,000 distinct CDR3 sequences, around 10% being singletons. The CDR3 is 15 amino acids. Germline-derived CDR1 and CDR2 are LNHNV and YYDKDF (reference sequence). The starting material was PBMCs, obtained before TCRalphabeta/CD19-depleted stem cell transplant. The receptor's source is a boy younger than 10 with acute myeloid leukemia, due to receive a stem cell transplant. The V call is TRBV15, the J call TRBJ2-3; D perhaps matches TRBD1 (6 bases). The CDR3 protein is CAISRVTGLPDTQYF. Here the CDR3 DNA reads TGTGCCATCAGCAGAGTCACAGGGCTCCCAGATACGCAGTATTTT. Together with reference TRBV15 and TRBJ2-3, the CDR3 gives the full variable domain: DAMVIQNPRYQVTQFGKPVTLSCSQTLNHNVMYWYQQKSSQAPKLLFHYYDKDFNNEADTPDNFQSRRPNTSFCFLDIRSPGLGDTAMYLCAISRVTGLPDTQYFGPGTRLTVL.